This T cell receptor (beta chain) was profiled in a study of cytomegalovirus exposure and HLA in healthy donors. Vbeta (60) and Jbeta (13) primers were used in the PCR. The repertoire was sequenced with immunoSEQ multiplex PCR; TCRdb's copy has only in-frame clones and lacks some. In the table there are some 100,000 clones, 60% to 75% of which are singletons. Germline loops: CDR1 MGHRA, CDR2 YSYEKL. The length of the CDR3 is 17 residues. The junction had 4 bases not matched to a gene; V was cut back by 2 bases and J by 2 bases. The receptor was isolated from a man in his fifties in good health and CMV-seronegative. The specimen was PBMCs. This chain connects TRBV4-1 to TRBJ2-3, with 13 bases that match TRBD2. CDR3 residues: CASSQYTSGGDTDTQYF. The CDR3 DNA reads TGCGCCAGCAGCCAATACACTAGCGGGGGGGACACAGATACGCAGTATTTT.